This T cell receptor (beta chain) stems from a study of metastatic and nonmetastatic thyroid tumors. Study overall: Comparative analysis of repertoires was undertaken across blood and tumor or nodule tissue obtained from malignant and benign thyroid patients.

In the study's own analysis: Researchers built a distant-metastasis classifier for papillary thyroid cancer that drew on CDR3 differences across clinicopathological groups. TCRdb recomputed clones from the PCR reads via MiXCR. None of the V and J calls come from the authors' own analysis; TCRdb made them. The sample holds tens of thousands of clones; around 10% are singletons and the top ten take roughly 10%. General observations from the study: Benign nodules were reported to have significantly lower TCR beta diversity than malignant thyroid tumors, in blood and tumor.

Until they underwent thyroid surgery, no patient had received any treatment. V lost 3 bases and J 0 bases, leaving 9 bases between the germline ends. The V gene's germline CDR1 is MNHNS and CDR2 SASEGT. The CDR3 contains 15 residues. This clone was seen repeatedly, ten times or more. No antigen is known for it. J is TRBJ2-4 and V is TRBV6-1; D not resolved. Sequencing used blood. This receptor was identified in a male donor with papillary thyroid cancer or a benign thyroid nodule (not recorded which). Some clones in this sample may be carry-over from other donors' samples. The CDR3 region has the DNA TGTGCCAGCAGTGAGTCAGCAGTAGCCAAAAACATTCAGTACTTC. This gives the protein CASSESAVAKNIQYF.